The next 25 T cell receptor beta chains were all read from a single sample in a study of control samples from healthy donors and cancer patients. Assay: immunoSEQ multiplex PCR; the TCRdb copy retains only in-frame clones and omits some. The sample lists 150,000 to 200,000 clones; roughly 91% were seen once. The material sequenced was blood. The receptor set was obtained from a woman aged 30 to 39 in good health.

This clone is a singleton in its sample. The rearrangement links TRBV27 to TRBJ1-5; D is unclear. The CDR3 extends over 15 amino acids. V lost 2 bases and J 2 bases, leaving 10 bases between the germline ends. Germline CDR1 and CDR2: MNHEY and SMNVEV (reference sequence). CDR3 in amino acids: CASSLLGIGNQPQHF. The DNA of the CDR3 is TGTGCCAGCAGTTTACTCGGGATCGGCAATCAGCCCCAGCATTTT.

The CDR3 DNA is TGTGCCAGCACTCGGACAGGGGGGAACACTGAAGCTTTCTTT. Translated, it gives CASTRTGGNTEAFF. V gene TRBV2 combines with J gene TRBJ1-1, with 10 bases lining up with TRBD1. With 7 bases clipped from V and 1 base from J, the junction kept 3 bases outside the gene matches. The germline V gene encodes CDR1 SNHLY and CDR2 FYNNEI. The CDR3 spans 14 residues. The full variable domain, in which reference TRBV2 and TRBJ1-1 provide the parts outside the CDR3, is EPEVTQTPSHQVTQMGQEVILRCVPISNHLYFYWYRQILGQKVEFLVSFYNNEISEKSEIFDDQFSVERPDGSNFTLKIRSTKLEDSAMYFCASTRTGGNTEAFFGQGTRLTVV.

The chain combines TRBV11-2 with TRBJ2-3; D ambiguous. V lost 1 base and J lost 1, with 9 bases in between. The CDR3 covers 15 residues. The germline gives CDR1 SGHAT, CDR2 FQNNGV. For the CDR3, the DNA is TGTGCCAGCAGCTTAGGCGGTATAGGCACAGATACGCAGTATTTT. Residues: CASSLGGIGTDTQYF.

The V call is TRBV7-9, the J call TRBJ2-3; D is unclear. Germline V lookup: CDR1 SEHNR, CDR2 FQNEAQ (reference sequence). Trimming removed 5 bases at V and 4 bases at J, with 13 bases between. This CDR3 comprises 14 residues. The CDR3, as DNA: TGTGCCAGCAGCCCCGCCCGCCGGTCAGATACGCAGTATTTT. Translated, it gives CASSPARRSDTQYF. The variable domain in full, with the rest retrieved from reference TRBV7-9 and TRBJ2-3, is DTGVSQNPRHKITKRGQNVTFRCDPISEHNRLYWYRQTLGQGPEFLTYFQNEAQLEKSRLLSDRFSAERPKGSFSTLEIQRTEQGDSAMYLCASSPARRSDTQYFGPGTRLTVL.

This chain joins TRBV6-2 or TRBV6-3 and TRBJ2-7, with D possibly being TRBD2 (6 bases). CDR1 MNHEY and CDR2 SVGEGT come from the germline V gene. This CDR3 has 14 residues. Trimming shortened V by 4 bases and J by 2 bases, and 12 bases separated the two germline ends. The CDR3 loop is CASSWASETYEQYF. The DNA of the CDR3 is TGTGCCAGCAGTTGGGCTAGCGAGACCTACGAGCAGTACTTC.

The chain uses TRBV6-5 and TRBJ2-1; TRBD1 aligns across 7 bases. V lost 5 bases, J lost 9 bases, and 7 bases stayed unmatched. CDR1 is MNHEY, CDR2 SVGAGI, per germline. The CDR3 spans 13 residues. In DNA, the CDR3 is TGTGCCAGCAGTACGGGACAGTGGATTGAGCAGTTCTTC. It is translated as CASSTGQWIEQFF.

This sequence joins TRBV16 and TRBJ1-1, with D hard to call. Trimming pared 1 base from V and 0 bases from J, leaving 6 bases between. CDR1 is KGHSY, CDR2 FQNENV, per germline. CDR3 length: 14 residues. CDR3 nucleotide sequence: TGTGCCAGCAGCCAATTCACGGTGAACACTGAAGCTTTCTTT. It codes for CASSQFTVNTEAFF.

V is TRBV4-1 and J is TRBJ1-1; 9 bases are a match to TRBD1. V gave up 7 bases and J gave up 1 base; unmatched junction bases: 4. CDR1 MGHRA and CDR2 YSYEKL come from the germline V gene. This CDR3 contains 14 residues. CDR3: CASNRGQGNTEAFF. CDR3 DNA: TGCGCCAGCAATAGGGGACAGGGGAACACTGAAGCTTTCTTT.

As concerns this clone: Distinct nucleotide sequences in the sample also encode this CDR3. The chain combines TRBV19 with TRBJ1-2; D may be TRBD1 (6 bases). The CDR3 loop spans 14 amino acids. The ends were cut back, 6 bases at V and 0 bases at J, with 11 bases in the middle. The germline V gene has CDR1 LNHDA and CDR2 SQIVND (reference sequence). CDR3 DNA sequence: TGTGCCAGTAGGGAACAGGGAGCTAACTATGGCTACACCTTC. It translates to CASREQGANYGYTF. The full variable domain, with the rest looked up from reference TRBV19 and TRBJ1-2, is DGGITQSPKYLFRKEGQNVTLSCEQNLNHDAMYWYRQDPGQGLRLIYYSQIVNDFQKGDIAEGYSVSREKKESFPLTVTSAQKNPTAFYLCASREQGANYGYTFGSGTRLTVV.

Concerning this clone itself: Other DNA sequences within the sample encode an identical CDR3. The J gene is TRBJ1-1, the V gene TRBV5-6; no firm D call. Trimming shortened V by 0 bases and J by 1 base, and 4 bases separated the two germline ends. From germline, CDR1 is SGHDT and CDR2 YYEEEE. CDR3 length equals 13 residues. CDR3 nucleotides: TGTGCCAGCAGCTTGGGAGGGAACACTGAAGCTTTCTTT. Translating gives CASSLGGNTEAFF.

The chain recombines TRBV11-2 with TRBJ1-6; D gene unclear. This CDR3 is 14 amino acids long. Trimming took off 3 bases at V and 5 bases at J, with 8 bases between the two ends. Germline CDR1 reads SGHAT; CDR2 reads FQNNGV. The CDR3 DNA follows: TGTGCCAGCAGCTTCGTTCAGAATAATTCACCCCTCCACTTT. Protein: CASSFVQNNSPLHF.

This clone was seen only once. The gene calls are TRBV19 and TRBJ1-2; no reliable D call. The V gene lost 4 bases and the J gene lost 4 bases, with 4 bases spanning the gap. Looked up from germline, CDR1 is LNHDA and CDR2 is SQIVND (reference sequence). This CDR3 is built from 11 residues. The CDR3 region has the DNA TGTGCCAGTAGTAACACCTATGGCTACACCTTC. Its translation: CASSNTYGYTF.

The rearrangement uses TRBV18 and TRBJ2-1; 12 positions match TRBD2. This CDR3 is 18 amino acids long. V lost 1 base to trimming and J lost 0 bases; unmatched junction nucleotides: 4. Germline V lookup: CDR1 KGHSH, CDR2 LQKENI. The CDR3 DNA follows: TGTGCCAGCTCACCACGAACTAGCGGGGGGAGCTCCTACAATGAGCAGTTCTTC. Protein: CASSPRTSGGSSYNEQFF.

The rearrangement links TRBV6-5 to TRBJ1-2; 7 nucleotides align to TRBD1. The CDR3 covers 13 residues. Germline assignment: CDR1 MNHEY and CDR2 SVGAGI. Unmatched junction bases numbered 4, after V lost 2 bases and J lost 7 bases. CDR3 protein: CASSYDRVVGYTF. In nucleotides, the CDR3 is TGTGCCAGCAGTTACGACAGGGTGGTTGGCTACACCTTC.

The chain uses TRBV6-4 and TRBJ2-3; D is uncertain. The CDR3 loop spans 13 amino acids. The V gene's germline CDR1 is MRHNA and CDR2 SNTAGT. Trimming removed 4 bases at V and 2 bases at J, with 7 bases between. The CDR3 here is CASSAGDTDTQYF. The CDR3 DNA follows: TGTGCCAGCAGTGCTGGGGACACAGATACGCAGTATTTT.

Only one count was recorded for this clone. This chain joins TRBV5-1 and TRBJ1-4; D unclear. Germline CDR1 and CDR2: SGHRS and YFSETQ. The CDR3 has 13 residues. Trimming removed 2 bases from V and 5 bases from J, with 7 bases in between. CDR3 in DNA: TGCGCCAGCAGCTTTCAGGTCAATGAAAAACTGTTTTTT. Its translation: CASSFQVNEKLFF.

This clone was detected only once. V and J are TRBV24-1 and TRBJ1-5; 9 positions match TRBD1. Per the germline V gene, CDR1 is KGHDR and CDR2 is SFDVKD. V trimming: 3 bases; J trimming: 7 bases; junction bases outside the gene matches: 3. The CDR3 has 14 residues. CDR3 coding DNA: TGTGCCACCAGTGATCCGGACAGGGGACAGCCCCAGCATTTT. This sequence encodes CATSDPDRGQPQHF.

This chain connects TRBV7-9 to TRBJ1-4; 9 positions agree with TRBD1. CDR1 is SEHNR, CDR2 FQNEAQ, per germline (reference sequence). The V segment lost 4 bases and the J segment 7 bases; nucleotides outside the gene matches: 4. This CDR3 contains 14 residues. The DNA for the CDR3 is TGTGCCAGCAGCTCCACAGGGGGCAGTGAAAAACTGTTTTTT. This encodes CASSSTGGSEKLFF.

This chain connects TRBV7-2 to TRBJ1-3; no firm D call. The V gene lost 5 bases and the J gene lost 0 bases, with 11 bases spanning the gap. The V gene's germline CDR1 is SGHTA and CDR2 FQGNSA. This CDR3 spans 15 amino acids. In DNA, the CDR3 is TGTGCCAGCAGCGACTACCTAGACTCTGGAAACACCATATATTTT. Residues: CASSDYLDSGNTIYF.

V and J are TRBV24-1 and TRBJ1-5, with TRBD1 identical over 10 bases. The J segment lost 6 bases and the V segment lost 5 bases, leaving 6 bases of the junction unmatched. The V gene's germline CDR1 is KGHDR and CDR2 SFDVKD. CDR3 size: 15 residues. The CDR3 is CATSVAGQGVQPQHF. CDR3 nucleotides: TGTGCCACCAGTGTCGCCGGACAGGGGGTTCAGCCCCAGCATTTT.

This clone was observed a few times. This same CDR3 is encoded by further DNA sequences in the sample. This chain joins TRBV6-4 and TRBJ1-5, with no clear D. The CDR3 length is 13 residues. Germline-derived CDR1 and CDR2 are MRHNA and SNTAGT. Trimming removed 3 bases at V and 4 bases at J, with 7 bases between. CDR3 region: CASSEGSNQPQHF. For the CDR3, the DNA is TGTGCCAGCAGTGAGGGGAGTAATCAGCCCCAGCATTTT.

This clone appeared once. The CDR3 here is CASSLVLYHTEAFF. The CDR3 region has the DNA TGTGCCAGCAGCTTAGTATTGTACCACACTGAAGCTTTCTTT. The rearrangement joins TRBV7-2 to TRBJ1-1, with D unclear. CDR3 size: 14 residues. In germline, CDR1 is SGHTA, CDR2 FQGNSA. Trimming removed 1 base from V and 3 bases from J, with 9 bases in between.

This chain uses TRBV11-2 with TRBJ2-1, with 11 bases matching TRBD2. Germline V CDR1 and CDR2: SGHAT, FQNNGV. Germline trimming cut 5 bases from V and 8 bases from J; bases unmatched to any gene: 11. The CDR3 length is 16 residues. CDR3 in amino acids: CASSPRLAGTLDEQFF. The CDR3 DNA reads TGTGCCAGCAGCCCCCGACTAGCGGGAACTCTCGATGAGCAGTTCTTC. Variable domain in full (rest from reference TRBV11-2 and TRBJ2-1): EAGVAQSPRYKIIEKRQSVAFWCNPISGHATLYWYQQILGQGPKLLIQFQNNGVVDDSQLPKDRFSAERLKGVDSTLKIQPAKLEDSAVYLCASSPRLAGTLDEQFFGPGTRLTVL.

This rearrangement joins TRBV2 to TRBJ2-1; D not resolved. CDR3 size: 12 residues. The germline V gene encodes CDR1 SNHLY and CDR2 FYNNEI. V lost 6 bases to trimming and J lost 6 bases, with 9 bases between them. CDR3 nucleotide sequence: TGTGCCAGCAGGGGTAATGGCAATGAGCAGTTCTTC. Its protein is CASRGNGNEQFF.

The rearrangement joins TRBV6-4 to TRBJ2-1; D unresolved. The V gene lost 2 bases and the J gene lost 1 base, with 6 bases spanning the gap. The CDR3 is 14 amino acids. The germline CDR1 and CDR2 sequences are MRHNA and SNTAGT. The CDR3: CASSDGESYNEQFF. CDR3 nucleotides: TGTGCCAGCAGTGACGGGGAATCCTACAATGAGCAGTTCTTC.